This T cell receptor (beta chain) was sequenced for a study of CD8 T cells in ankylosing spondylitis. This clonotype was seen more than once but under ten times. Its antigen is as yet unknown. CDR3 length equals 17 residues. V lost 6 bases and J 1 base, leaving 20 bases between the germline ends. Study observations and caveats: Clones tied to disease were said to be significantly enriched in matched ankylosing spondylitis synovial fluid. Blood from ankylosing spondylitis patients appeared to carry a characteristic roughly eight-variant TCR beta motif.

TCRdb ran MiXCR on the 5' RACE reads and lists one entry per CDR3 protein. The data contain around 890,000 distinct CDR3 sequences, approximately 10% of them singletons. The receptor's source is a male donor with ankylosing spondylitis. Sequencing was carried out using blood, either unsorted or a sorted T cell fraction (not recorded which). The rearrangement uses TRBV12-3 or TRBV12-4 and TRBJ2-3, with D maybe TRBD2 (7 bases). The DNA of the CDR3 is TGTGCCAGCAGCCAGTTTCTGGGGGGGGCCGGCACAGATACGCAGTATTTT. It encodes CASSQFLGGAGTDTQYF.